One and the same sample provided the 3 T cell receptor beta chains below, sequenced in a study of shared clonotypes between healthy human individuals (dated by TCRdb to 2018 to 2021). The method behind the library was the immunoSEQ multiplex PCR assay. This is the immuneACCESS table as TCRdb keeps it, with only in-frame sequences that have V and J called. A part of the clones is gone; compared with another copy, unresolved V genes explain less than half, and the rest is unexplained. The sample table holds over 850,000 clones, of which approximately 80% were seen once. The ten largest clones take up roughly 0.61% of the sample. The sample comprised memory CD4+ T cells from PBMCs. The sample's cell subset or site label, decoded: CD45RA-negative fraction. The receptors were sampled from a man younger than 35 in good health. Some clones in this sample may be carry-over from other donors' samples.

The chain is built from TRBV7-2 and TRBJ1-1; tentatively, D is TRBD1 (6 bases). V lost 2 bases and J lost 3, with 13 bases in between. The CDR3 has 15 residues. CDR1 is SGHTA and CDR2 is FQGNSA in the germline V gene. In DNA, the CDR3 is TGTGCCAGCAGCTTACACTCTCAGGGGTACACTGAAGCTTTCTTT. It specifies CASSLHSQGYTEAFF.

This clone was observed at least ten times. This same CDR3 is encoded by further DNA sequences in the sample. The gene calls are TRBV29-1 and TRBJ1-5; D is undetermined. Germline-derived CDR1 and CDR2 are SQVTM and ANQGSEA. The V gene lost 4 bases and the J gene lost 7 bases, with 14 bases spanning the gap. This CDR3 is built from 13 residues. This CDR3 is CSVAWGTRQPQHF. DNA of the CDR3: TGCAGCGTTGCCTGGGGTACACGCCAGCCCCAGCATTTT.

V usage is TRBV27 and J usage is TRBJ2-2; possibly TRBD1 or TRBD2 for D (5 bases each). From germline, CDR1 is MNHEY and CDR2 SMNVEV (reference sequence). The V gene lost 3 bases and the J gene lost 6 bases, with 14 bases spanning the gap. This CDR3 region has 15 residues. The CDR3 nucleotides read TGTGCCAGCAGTTTTGAGGGCAGGGACCCCGGGGAGCTGTTTTTT. It encodes CASSFEGRDPGELFF.